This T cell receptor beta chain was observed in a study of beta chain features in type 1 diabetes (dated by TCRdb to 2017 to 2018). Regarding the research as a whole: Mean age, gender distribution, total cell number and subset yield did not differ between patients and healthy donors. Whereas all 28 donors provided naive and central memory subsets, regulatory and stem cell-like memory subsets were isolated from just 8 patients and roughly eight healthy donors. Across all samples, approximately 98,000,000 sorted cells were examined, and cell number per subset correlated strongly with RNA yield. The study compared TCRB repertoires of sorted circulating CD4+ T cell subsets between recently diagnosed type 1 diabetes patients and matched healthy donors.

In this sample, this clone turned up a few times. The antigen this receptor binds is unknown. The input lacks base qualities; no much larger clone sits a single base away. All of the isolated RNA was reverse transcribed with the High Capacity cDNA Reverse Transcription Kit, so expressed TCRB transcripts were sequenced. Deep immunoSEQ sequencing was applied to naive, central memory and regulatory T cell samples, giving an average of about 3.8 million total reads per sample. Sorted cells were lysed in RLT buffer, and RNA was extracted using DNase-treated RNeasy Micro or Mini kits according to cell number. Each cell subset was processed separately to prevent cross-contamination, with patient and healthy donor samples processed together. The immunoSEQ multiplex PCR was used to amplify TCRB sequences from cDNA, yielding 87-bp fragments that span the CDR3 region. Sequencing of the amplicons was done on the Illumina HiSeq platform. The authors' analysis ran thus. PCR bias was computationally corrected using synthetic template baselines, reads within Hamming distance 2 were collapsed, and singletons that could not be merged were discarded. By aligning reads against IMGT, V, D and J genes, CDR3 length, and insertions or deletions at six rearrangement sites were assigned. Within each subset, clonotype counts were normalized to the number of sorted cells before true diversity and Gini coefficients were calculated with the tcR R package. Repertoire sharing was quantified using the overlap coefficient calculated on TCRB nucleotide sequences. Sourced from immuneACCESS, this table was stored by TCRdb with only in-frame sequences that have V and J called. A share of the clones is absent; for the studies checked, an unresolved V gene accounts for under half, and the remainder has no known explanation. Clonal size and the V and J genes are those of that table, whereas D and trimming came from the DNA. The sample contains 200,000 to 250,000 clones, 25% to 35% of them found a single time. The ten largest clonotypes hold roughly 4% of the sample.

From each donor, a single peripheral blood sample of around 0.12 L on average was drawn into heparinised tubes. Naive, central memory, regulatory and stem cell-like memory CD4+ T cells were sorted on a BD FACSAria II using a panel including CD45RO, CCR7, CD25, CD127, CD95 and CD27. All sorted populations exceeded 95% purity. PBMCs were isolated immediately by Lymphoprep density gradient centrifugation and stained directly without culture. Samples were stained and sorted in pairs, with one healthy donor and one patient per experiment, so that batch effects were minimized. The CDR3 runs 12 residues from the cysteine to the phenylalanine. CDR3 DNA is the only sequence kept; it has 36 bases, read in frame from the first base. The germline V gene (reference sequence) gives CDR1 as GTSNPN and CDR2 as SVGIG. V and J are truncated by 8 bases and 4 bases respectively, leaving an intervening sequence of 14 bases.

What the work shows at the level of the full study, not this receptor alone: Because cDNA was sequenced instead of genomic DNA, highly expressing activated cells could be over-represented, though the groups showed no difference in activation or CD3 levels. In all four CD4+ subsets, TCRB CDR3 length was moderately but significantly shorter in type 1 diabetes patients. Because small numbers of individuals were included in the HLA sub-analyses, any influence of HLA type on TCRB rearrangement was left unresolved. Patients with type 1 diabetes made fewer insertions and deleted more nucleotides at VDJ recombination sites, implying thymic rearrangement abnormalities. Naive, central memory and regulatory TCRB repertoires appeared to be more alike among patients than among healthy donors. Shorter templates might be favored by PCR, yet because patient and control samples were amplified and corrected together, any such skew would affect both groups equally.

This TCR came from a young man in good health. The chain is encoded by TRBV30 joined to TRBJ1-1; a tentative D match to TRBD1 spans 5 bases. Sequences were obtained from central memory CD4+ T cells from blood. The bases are TGTGCCACCCAGGGAGTCGGCACTGAAGCTTTCTTT. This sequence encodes CATQGVGTEAFF.